Detailed here is one TCR beta chain. Antigen unknown. Here immunoSEQ multiplex PCR was the method, and the copy in TCRdb shows in-frame clones only, minus some. The sample includes around 270,000 clones, approximately 94% of them seen just once. The entry originates in a study of T cell responses to AZD1222 COVID-19 vaccine. Study-wide findings and caveats: Close to half of all spike-specific TCRs reportedly target regions of the variants that are unmutated.

Germline lookup yields CDR1 MNHNS and CDR2 SASEGT. Trimming took off 3 bases at V and 6 bases at J, with 15 bases between the two ends. CDR3 length equals 15 residues. Here the sequenced sample was peripheral blood, taken 28 days after the second AZD1222 dose. The V and J genes are TRBV6-1 and TRBJ1-5; D may be TRBD1 (6 bases). The clonotype was recovered from an adult who received the AZD1222 COVID-19 vaccine. In nucleotides, the CDR3 is TGTGCCAGCAGTGATACTGACAGGCCCAGTCAGCCCCAGCATTTT. It yields the protein CASSDTDRPSQPQHF.